This T cell receptor (beta chain) emerged from a study of blood T cell repertoires in COVID-19. Study at large: The United States, Italy and Spain were the sources of the acute and convalescent COVID-19 samples.

In the authors' workflow: Scientists estimated how many nucleated cells there were by amplifying reference gene primers. The method was immunoSEQ multiplex PCR; TCRdb's version includes in-frame clones alone and lacks a portion of them. That table supplies the V and J calls and clone size; D and trimming were determined from the DNA. The table lists about 390,000 clones, approximately 89% of them singletons, with 2.3% in the top ten. The Seattle patients joined while their infection was active and were tracked longitudinally afterward. Trimming took 0 bases from V and 10 from J; bases not matched to a gene: 22. CDR1 is SGHTA, CDR2 FQGTGA, per germline. The CDR3 is 20 residues long.

The sequencing sample was made of peripheral blood. The sequence came from a woman aged 60-70 years with COVID-19, enrolled during active disease. This chain joins TRBV7-3 and TRBJ2-1, with 9 bases aligning to TRBD2. In DNA form, the CDR3 reads TGTGCCAGCAGCTTAACACGCGGGTCAACTAGTGGCGGGGGGGCCTGGGAGCAGTTCTTC. It translates to CASSLTRGSTSGGGAWEQFF.